The entry that follows covers one T cell receptor beta chain sequence. The sample holds one count of this clone. Which antigen it targets is not known. Per-base qualities were not stored, and no clone one base away is much larger. This sample is part of a study of T cell responses to AZD1222 COVID-19 vaccine (dated by TCRdb to the early 2020s). For the wider study: TCR sequencing was performed for 230 to 250 trial participants, of whom 200 to 220 were given two doses of AZD1222 and around 25 were given two doses of MenACWY control vaccine. Trial participants were enrolled by age into 18-55, 56-69 and 70-plus year subgroups, with around 150, 28 and 57 TCR-sequenced participants respectively. Here is what the overall study found, with its caveats: Conclusions about previously exposed vaccinees are limited because only six or seven AZD1222 recipients were SARS-CoV-2 seropositive at baseline. Because no samples from the day 14 peak response were available, repertoires could be characterized only after the peak T cell response. Participants were mostly white British and included more females than males, and it was suggested by the authors that clonal diversity may have been underestimated. Nearly half of unique spike-specific TCRs reportedly recognized epitopes outside regions mutated in the B.1.351 and B.1.1.7 variants. Spike-specific TCR breadth and depth rose significantly after two AZD1222 doses compared with day 0 and with MenACWY recipients. The 56-69-year group was small, and its depth increase did not reach significance, likely because of low power. Vaccine-associated CD4 TCRs spanned the whole spike protein, with dominant responses in regions 160-218 and 743-854.

The sample's time point label is to be understood as: about 28 days (+/-7) after the second vaccine dose. Because spike-specific TCR depth and breadth did not differ between the two schedules, AZD1222 recipients who got a second dose at roughly 4 weeks were pooled with those who got a second dose at roughly 12 weeks. Vaccinee samples were obtained from the UK trials COV001 and COV002, which included a single-blind randomized controlled phase 2/3 trial of AZD1222 (ChAdOx1 nCoV-19) in healthy adults. Trial participant PBMC samples were collected at day 0 and day 28 after the second dose for TCRbeta chain sequencing. In the germline V gene (reference sequence), CDR1 corresponds to LNHDA and CDR2 to SQIVND. Trimming at the junction amounts to 1 base on V and 0 bases on J, and the germline ends lie 13 bases apart. The CDR3 starts with the cysteine, ends with the phenylalanine, and has 17 residues. This entry keeps only the CDR3 DNA: 51 bases, framed from base 1.

The CDR3 regions of human TCRbeta chains were analyzed by immunosequencing. In the authors' own workflow: Repertoire TCRs were checked for matches against a reference library of SARS-CoV-2-specific TCRs that had been generated using the MIRA antigen-specificity platform. Breadth was defined as the fraction of unique TCRs that were SARS-CoV-2-associated. Depth was defined as the fraction of total T cells that were SARS-CoV-2-associated. Using the MIRA data, every spike-specific TCR was mapped to the spike region that the TCR reacted to and assigned to either a CD4 or a CD8 class. Log10-transformed breadth and depth values were compared by one-way ANOVA with Sidak's multiple comparisons tests. TCRdb mirrors the immuneACCESS table, restricted to in-frame sequences. Some clones are absent from its copies; in checked studies, under half trace to an unresolved V gene, and the reason for the others is unknown. V and J calls and clone size are as listed in that table; D and trimming were resolved from the DNA. The sample table shows fewer than 65,000 clones, and roughly nine tenths are seen once. The ten largest clones add up to roughly 15% of the sample.

The sequencing here drew on peripheral blood, taken 28 days after the second AZD1222 dose. This TCR came from an adult who received the AZD1222 COVID-19 vaccine. Here the chain combines TRBV19 and TRBJ2-1, with the D gene too uncertain to name. The sequenced DNA: TGTGCCAGTAGTATAGGCGGACCGACGAGCTCCTACAATGAGCAGTTCTTC. Its translation reads: CASSIGGPTSSYNEQFF.